The T cell receptor beta chain described here comes from a study of blood T cell repertoires in COVID-19. Study-wide context: In each case, the material was cDNA or gDNA derived from T cells, B-cell-depleted T cells, or PBMCs.

The assay was immunoSEQ multiplex PCR, and TCRdb's table has in-frame clones only and misses some. Of about 210,000 clones detected, approximately 85% appear once; the ten largest clones hold about 2.4%. The CDR3 runs to 13 residues. Trimming took 6 bases from V and 8 from J, leaving 11 bases between them. Looked up from germline, CDR1 is MNHEY and CDR2 is SMNVEV (reference sequence). The chain combines TRBV27 with TRBJ1-6, with no clear D. The sample consisted of peripheral blood. This TCR was recovered from a woman aged 70-85 years with COVID-19, enrolled during active disease. DNA of the CDR3: TGTGCCAGCAGCCGCTCCCGGGATTCACCCCTCCACTTT. Protein product: CASSRSRDSPLHF.